This passage covers 5 T cell receptor beta chains from one sample sequenced in a study of technical replicates of blood from several donors. Sequencing used immunoSEQ multiplex PCR; TCRdb keeps in-frame clones, though not all of them. The sample holds about 14,000 clones, 65% to 85% seen once. The sequenced sample was PBMCs. Receptor source: a human donor in good health.

This chain links TRBV5-1 with TRBJ2-6; TRBD1 matches at 7 bases. Germline loops: CDR1 SGHRS, CDR2 YFSETQ. The CDR3 contains 16 residues. The V segment lost 0 bases and the J segment 1 base; nucleotides outside the gene matches: 1. This CDR3 is CASSLEGQSGANVLTF. CDR3 coding DNA: TGCGCCAGCAGCTTGGAGGGACAGTCTGGGGCCAACGTCCTGACTTTC.

The chain couples TRBV18 to TRBJ1-1; no definite D call. From germline, CDR1 is KGHSH and CDR2 LQKENI. CDR3 length: 13 residues. The ends were cut back, 6 bases at V and 4 bases at J, with 12 bases in the middle. The CDR3 bases are TGTGCCAGCTCCTCGACCGAGGGCACTGAAGCTTTCTTT. Its protein product is CASSSTEGTEAFF.

The V gene is TRBV14, the J gene TRBJ2-5; 13 positions agree with TRBD2. V trimming: 1 base; J trimming: 3 bases; junction bases outside the gene matches: 8. In germline, CDR1 is SGHDN, CDR2 FVKESK. The CDR3 loop spans 18 amino acids. CDR3 in amino acids: CASSQGAGLAGEEETQYF. CDR3 bases: TGTGCCAGCAGCCAAGGGGCCGGACTAGCGGGAGAGGAAGAGACCCAGTACTTC.

The genes are TRBV7-2 and TRBJ2-7; 9 nucleotides match TRBD1. From germline, CDR1 is SGHTA and CDR2 FQGNSA. Germline trimming cut 3 bases from V and 4 bases from J; bases unmatched to any gene: 4. This CDR3 is 14 amino acids long. DNA of the CDR3: TGTGCCAGCAGCTTTACAGGGGGCAGGTACGAGCAGTACTTC. Encoded protein: CASSFTGGRYEQYF.

The CDR3 DNA reads TGTGCCAGTAGTATGTGGGACAGGGATGAAAAACTGTTTTTT. It specifies CASSMWDRDEKLFF. The chain has TRBV19 and TRBJ1-4; 9 positions match TRBD1. In germline, CDR1 is LNHDA, CDR2 SQIVND (reference sequence). V was pared by 3 bases and J by 6 bases, with 2 bases of the junction left unmatched. The CDR3 is 14 amino acids. Supplemented by reference TRBV19 and TRBJ1-4, the full variable domain reads DGGITQSPKYLFRKEGQNVTLSCEQNLNHDAMYWYRQDPGQGLRLIYYSQIVNDFQKGDIAEGYSVSREKKESFPLTVTSAQKNPTAFYLCASSMWDRDEKLFFGSGTQLSVL.